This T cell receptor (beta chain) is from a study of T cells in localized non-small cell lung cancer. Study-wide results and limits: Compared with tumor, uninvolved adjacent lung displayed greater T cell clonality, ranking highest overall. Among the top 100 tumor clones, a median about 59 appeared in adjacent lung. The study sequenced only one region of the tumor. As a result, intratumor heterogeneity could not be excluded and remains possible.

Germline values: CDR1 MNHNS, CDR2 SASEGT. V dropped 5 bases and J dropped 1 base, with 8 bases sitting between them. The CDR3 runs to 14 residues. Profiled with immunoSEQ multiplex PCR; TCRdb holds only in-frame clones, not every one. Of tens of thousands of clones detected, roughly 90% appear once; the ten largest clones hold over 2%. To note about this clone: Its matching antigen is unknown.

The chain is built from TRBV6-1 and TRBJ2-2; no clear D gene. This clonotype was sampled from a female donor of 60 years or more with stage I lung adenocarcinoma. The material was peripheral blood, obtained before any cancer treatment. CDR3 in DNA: TGTGCCAGCAGTAGACACGGGAACACCGGGGAGCTGTTTTTT. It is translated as CASSRHGNTGELFF.